This T cell receptor (beta chain) was observed in a study of persistence of HIV-infected CD4 T cells. A note on this clone: The antigen remains unidentified.

Sequencing used immunoSEQ version 4 in survey mode. Method: immunoSEQ multiplex PCR; TCRdb's copy keeps in-frame clones and lacks some. Of roughly 35,000 clones in the sample, 80% are singletons; the top ten hold 1.5% to 2%. General study points: Within sorted populations, more oligoclonal TCRs accompanied more oligoclonal proviruses. Degenerate expanded CDR3beta sequences were enriched among CMV- and Gag-responding cells.

Cells were stimulated with CMV-infected fibroblast lysates at roughly 9.1 ug/mL. CD40L/CD69 double-negative CD45RO-high memory CD4+ T cells were collected. CD4+ T cell counts exceeded 400 cells/uL; CMV serology was positive. V lost 4 bases to trimming and J lost 0 bases, with 23 bases between them. CDR1 and CDR2 (germline): SGDLS, YYNGEE. The CDR3 runs to 19 residues. The receptor was derived from an adult man with HIV who was CMV-seropositive. Source: CD4+ T cells sorted from PBMCs after roughly 19-hour stimulation, taken from a patient who received antiretroviral therapy. The chain joins TRBV9 to TRBJ1-3, with a weak D call TRBD1 (6 bases). The chain's CDR3 is CASSPGGRQDNDSGNTIYF. The CDR3 DNA is TGTGCCAGCAGCCCCGGGGGTCGACAGGACAATGACTCTGGAAACACCATATATTTT. The whole variable domain, filled in from reference TRBV9 and TRBJ1-3, reads DSGVTQTPKHLITATGQRVTLRCSPRSGDLSVYWYQQSLDQGLQFLIQYYNGEERAKGNILERFSAQQFPDLHSELNLSSLELGDSALYFCASSPGGRQDNDSGNTIYFGEGSWLTVV.